This is a list of T cell receptor beta chains from one sample in a study of blood T cell repertoires in COVID-19. TCRdb keeps only in-frame clones here, not all; method: immunoSEQ multiplex PCR. Of 50,000 to 55,000 clones listed, roughly 91% are singletons. Input material: peripheral blood. The source is a man over 45 with active COVID-19. CDR3s include the opening cysteine and the closing phenylalanine or tryptophan. A D gene is named only where the DNA matches it firmly. Some rows have no size entry. The others give once, few or many, or a class for an expanded clone.

TRBJ1-2 | . | TRBV11-1 | . | TGTGCCATATGGGACACCTACTATGGCTACACCTTC | CAIWDTYYGYTF
TRBJ1-4 | TRBD1 | TRBV10-3 | once | TGTGCCATCAGTCGGGACAGGGTTAATGAAAAACTGTTTTTT | CAISRDRVNEKLFF
TRBJ1-6 | . | TRBV5-6 | . | TGTGCCAGCAGTACGGAGTATAATTCACCCCTCCACTTT | CASSTEYNSPLHF
TRBJ1-6 | . | TRBV7-2 | . | TGTGCCAGCAGCTTAGAGAGGGATAGTTCACCCCTCCACTTT | CASSLERDSSPLHF
TRBJ2-5 | . | TRBV19 | . | TGTGCCAGTAGTATTCGCCCGGGGGAGACCCAGTACTTC | CASSIRPGETQYF
TRBJ1-2 | . | TRBV4-1 | few | TGCGCCAGCAGCGTCCAGTTGGAGATACTCTATGGCTACACCTTC | CASSVQLEILYGYTF
TRBJ2-7 | . | TRBV15 | . | TGTGCCACCAGCAGAGAGGCCCTGTCCTACGAGCAGTACTTC | CATSREALSYEQYF
TRBJ1-4 | TRBD1 | TRBV2 | . | TGTGCCAGCAGTCCCGGGACAGGAGGGGAAAAACTGTTTTTT | CASSPGTGGEKLFF
TRBJ1-2 | . | TRBV10-3 | . | TGTGCCATCAGTGAATCCAGGGTCTATGGCTACACCTTC | CAISESRVYGYTF
TRBJ2-1 | TRBD2 | TRBV27 | . | TGTGCCAGCAGGCAGGGAAAGGCTAGCGGGCCTCGATTGTGGAATGAGCAGTTCTTC | CASRQGKASGPRLWNEQFF
TRBJ2-7 | . | TRBV15 | . | TGTGCCACCAGCAGAGCCACGGGGGTTTACGAGCAGTACTTC | CATSRATGVYEQYF
TRBJ1-2 | . | TRBV3-1/TRBV3-2 | . | TGTGCCAGCAGCCAAGGGGTTGGTGCAGGGGCGGTCTATGGCTACACCTTC | CASSQGVGAGAVYGYTF
TRBJ2-7 | . | TRBV11-2 | . | TGTGCCAGCACCGCCTTGGGGGCTAGCGGATCCTACGAGCAGTACTTC | CASTALGASGSYEQYF
TRBJ2-3 | TRBD1 | TRBV18 | . | TGTGCCAGCTCACCACGGGGACAGCCTGTAGATACGCAGTATTTT | CASSPRGQPVDTQYF
TRBJ2-5 | TRBD2 | TRBV5-6 | . | TGTGCCAGCAGCTTGAGCGGGAGGGGTGGAGAGACCCAGTACTTC | CASSLSGRGGETQYF
TRBJ2-5 | . | TRBV7-8 | . | TGTGCCAGCAGCTCTCAGGGGACGGGACGAAGGGGGACCCAGTACTTC | CASSSQGTGRRGTQYF
TRBJ2-1 | TRBD2 | TRBV7-9 | . | TGTGCCAGCAGGACTAGCGGGTACAACAATGAGCAGTTCTTC | CASRTSGYNNEQFF
TRBJ1-6 | TRBD1 | TRBV2 | . | TGTGCCAGCAGTCCTGCTGTCCCGGGACAGTACTATAATTCACCCCTCCACTTT | CASSPAVPGQYYNSPLHF
TRBJ2-7 | . | TRBV7-5 | . | TGTGCCAGAAGCAAGGGGGGGGACTTC | CARSKGGDF
TRBJ2-7 | TRBD2 | TRBV2 | . | TGTGCCAGCAAAGCGGGAGGATACGAGCAGTACTTC | CASKAGGYEQYF
TRBJ1-4 | . | TRBV3-1/TRBV3-2 | . | TGTGCCAGCAGCAAAATAACAGCAACTAATGAAAAACTGTTTTTT | CASSKITATNEKLFF
TRBJ2-1 | TRBD2 | TRBV4-2 | . | TGTGCCAGCAGCCCCGGGGGGGCCATTGGTGAGCAGTTCTTC | CASSPGGAIGEQFF
TRBJ1-2 | . | TRBV11-2 | few | TGTGCCAGCAGCTTTAGATCTTATGGCTACACCTTC | CASSFRSYGYTF
TRBJ2-3 | TRBD2 | TRBV3-1/TRBV3-2 | . | TGTGCCAGCAGCCAGACTAGCGGGGTTTCCGCAGATACGCAGTATTTT | CASSQTSGVSADTQYF
TRBJ2-5 | . | TRBV2 | once | TGTGCCAGCAGTGAAGACGGGGGGACCCAGTACTTC | CASSEDGGTQYF
TRBJ2-2 | . | TRBV7-9 | . | TGTGCCAGCAGCTTTCGGGACTCCGGGGAGCTGTTTTTT | CASSFRDSGELFF
TRBJ2-6 | TRBD1 | TRBV18 | . | TGTGCCAGCTCACGGCAGGGGGTCCGGGTCGGGGCCAACGTCCTGACTTTC | CASSRQGVRVGANVLTF
TRBJ2-6 | TRBD2 | TRBV5-1 | . | TGCGCCAGCAGTCGATTGCTGGGGGGGACTGGGGCCAACGTCCTGACTTTC | CASSRLLGGTGANVLTF
TRBJ1-5 | TRBD1 | TRBV19 | . | TGTGCCAGTAGTATTTCCCTGCCGGGACAGGCTGGGAATCAGCCCCAGCATTTT | CASSISLPGQAGNQPQHF
TRBJ2-2 | TRBD1 | TRBV19 | once | TGTGCCTCGAGGGACAGGGTCGGGCACGGGGAGCTGTTTTTT | CASRDRVGHGELFF
TRBJ2-2 | . | TRBV7-2 | . | TGTGCCAGCAGCTTAGACAGGGCGAACACCGGGGAGCTGTTTTTT | CASSLDRANTGELFF
TRBJ2-7 | TRBD2 | TRBV7-2 | . | TGTGCCAGCGCTCGGAGCGGGAGGGAAGTGCAGTACTTC | CASARSGREVQYF
TRBJ2-5 | TRBD1 | TRBV7-2 | . | TGTGCCAGCAGCTTAGCGAGGGGACAGGGATGGGAGACCCAGTACTTC | CASSLARGQGWETQYF
TRBJ2-1 | . | TRBV20-1 | . | TGCAGTGCTAGTAACAGTCGAGAGCAGTTCTTC | CSASNSREQFF
TRBJ2-5 | . | TRBV14 | . | TGTGCCAGCAGCCTGACCCAGGGGCTTTTGGAGACCCAGTACTTC | CASSLTQGLLETQYF
TRBJ1-2 | . | TRBV6-2/TRBV6-3 | once | TGTGCCAGCAGCTATGACAGAAACTATGGCTACACCTTC | CASSYDRNYGYTF
TRBJ2-7 | . | TRBV19 | . | TGTGCCAGTAGGATTTCCCCCGGTTCCCCGAGGGAGCAGTACTTC | CASRISPGSPREQYF
TRBJ2-6 | . | TRBV3-1/TRBV3-2 | . | TGTGCCAGCAGCCCCGGCGGCGGCAACTCTGGGGCCAACGTCCTGACTTTC | CASSPGGGNSGANVLTF
TRBJ2-1 | TRBD1 | TRBV6-2/TRBV6-3 | . | TGTGCCAGCAGTTGGACAGGGTATGAGCAGTTCTTC | CASSWTGYEQFF
TRBJ1-1 | . | TRBV19 | . | TGTGCCAGTAGTATAGCGGGGGGAGGCACTGAAGCTTTCTTT | CASSIAGGGTEAFF
TRBJ1-6 | . | TRBV30 | few | TGTGCCTGGAAGCGGGGGGCGAATATCAATTCACCCCTCCACTTT | CAWKRGANINSPLHF
TRBJ1-1 | . | TRBV7-9 | . | TGTGCCAGCAGCACCCGCGGGTCGGGGGGCGACACTGAAGCTTTCTTT | CASSTRGSGGDTEAFF
TRBJ2-5 | TRBD1 | TRBV28 | . | TGTGCCAGCAGTTTACGGCAGGGGGTGGAGACCCAGTACTTC | CASSLRQGVETQYF
TRBJ2-2 | . | TRBV4-2 | few | TGTGCCAGCAGCCAAGCTAGTCGAACCGGGGAGCTGTTTTTT | CASSQASRTGELFF
TRBJ2-5 | TRBD2 | TRBV2 | few | TGTGCCAGCAGTGTCTTACTAGCGGGGGAGACCCAGTACTTC | CASSVLLAGETQYF
TRBJ2-5 | TRBD1 | TRBV27 | . | TGTGCCAGCAGTTTAGGTCAGGGGGTAAGGGAGACCCAGTACTTC | CASSLGQGVRETQYF
TRBJ1-3 | . | TRBV19 | . | TGTGCCAGTAAACCGGGAAGCTCTGGAAACACCATATATTTT | CASKPGSSGNTIYF
TRBJ2-7 | TRBD2 | TRBV2 | . | TGTGCCAGCAGTGAAACACTAGCGGGGCGCTACGAGCAGTACTTC | CASSETLAGRYEQYF
TRBJ2-2 | . | TRBV6-5 | once | TGTGCCAGCCGACGGGTTAGCGGCACCGGGGAGCTGTTTTTT | CASRRVSGTGELFF
TRBJ2-1 | TRBD2 | TRBV18 | . | TGTGCCAGCTCCCCCCCGGGACTAGCGGGAGGTAATGAGCAGTTCTTC | CASSPPGLAGGNEQFF
TRBJ1-6 | . | TRBV19 | . | TGTGCCACCAAGATCGGGGATAATTCACCCCTCCACTTT | CATKIGDNSPLHF
TRBJ1-1 | . | TRBV19 | . | TGTGCCAGTACCACCGGTATGGGGCCTCTTGACGCTTTCTTT | CASTTGMGPLDAFF